The T cell receptor beta chain described here comes from a study of blood T cells in healthy people across ages. The study's findings and limits: A greater number of naive CD4+ cells and higher diversity distinguished long-lived donors from aged donors. TCR beta diversity per million T cells fell roughly linearly with age. Because donor CMV status was unknown, expanded clonotype changes were possibly confounded.

Next came a second PCR, run for about 6 to 12 cycles, which used a sample-barcoded 5' primer along with a J-beta primer mix. Each cDNA molecule was tagged by a template-switch adaptor with 12 random nucleotides. TCRdb processed the 5' RACE reads anew with MiXCR; each CDR3 protein has one entry. Counted here are 1.5 million or so distinct CDR3 sequences, roughly 43% occurring once; the ten biggest clones make up about 4%. Points on this clonotype: Its target is not known.

Specimen: blood. The clonotype was recovered from a young woman in good health.

The DNA of the CDR3 is TGTGCCAGCAGCCAAGATCCCGGACTAGCGGACAATGAGCAGTTCTTC. The encoded protein is CASSQDPGLADNEQFF. V is TRBV4-2 and J is TRBJ2-1, with 10 nucleotides matching TRBD2. The CDR3 contains 16 residues. CDR1 and CDR2 (germline): LGHNA, YNFKEQ. V trimming: 0 bases; J trimming: 5 bases; junction bases outside the gene matches: 4.